These T cell receptor beta chains were read from a single sample in a study of cytotoxic CD8 clonotypes in ibrutinib-treated CLL. Sequenced by immunoSEQ multiplex PCR; TCRdb stores in-frame clones only, minus some. This sample has about 76,000 clones, with roughly 86% found just once. Specimen: PBMCs, collected before ibrutinib treatment. The receptors were gathered from a human donor with chronic lymphocytic leukemia. Both conserved end residues are part of each CDR3. Fields, in order: V gene, D gene, J gene, clone size, CDR3 protein, CDR3 DNA. D genes are given only for firm matches. Rows may omit the clone size; those that give it use once, few, many or a size class.

V gene: TRBV6-1; D gene: TRBD1; J gene: TRBJ2-7; clone size: .; CDR3 protein: CASSRDRGVSYEQYF; CDR3 DNA: TGTGCCAGCAGCAGGGACAGGGGAGTCTCCTACGAGCAGTACTTC
V gene: TRBV27; D gene: TRBD2; J gene: TRBJ2-3; clone size: .; CDR3 protein: CASSFGRTDTQYF; CDR3 DNA: TGTGCCAGCAGTTTCGGGAGGACAGATACGCAGTATTTT
V gene: TRBV2; D gene: .; J gene: TRBJ1-2; clone size: .; CDR3 protein: CASSEDGRFNYGYTF; CDR3 DNA: TGTGCCAGCAGTGAAGACGGCAGGTTTAACTATGGCTACACCTTC
V gene: TRBV9; D gene: .; J gene: TRBJ2-5; clone size: .; CDR3 protein: CASSTGEETQYF; CDR3 DNA: TGTGCCAGCAGCACTGGGGAGGAGACCCAGTACTTC
V gene: TRBV2; D gene: .; J gene: TRBJ2-3; clone size: .; CDR3 protein: CASLGGTDTQYF; CDR3 DNA: TGTGCCAGCCTGGGGGGCACAGATACGCAGTATTTT
V gene: TRBV18; D gene: .; J gene: TRBJ1-5; clone size: .; CDR3 protein: CASSPGREGSNQPQHF; CDR3 DNA: TGTGCCAGCTCCCCGGGGCGAGAGGGTAGCAATCAGCCCCAGCATTTT
V gene: TRBV6-5; D gene: .; J gene: TRBJ2-7; clone size: .; CDR3 protein: CASSSTDEQYF; CDR3 DNA: TGTGCCAGCAGCAGCACCGACGAGCAGTACTTC
V gene: TRBV13; D gene: TRBD1; J gene: TRBJ1-2; clone size: .; CDR3 protein: CASSRKPYRGGDGYTF; CDR3 DNA: TGTGCCAGCAGCCGAAAACCGTACAGGGGTGGTGATGGCTACACCTTC
V gene: TRBV2; D gene: TRBD1; J gene: TRBJ2-3; clone size: .; CDR3 protein: CASSEWTGIVTDTQYF; CDR3 DNA: TGTGCCAGCAGTGAATGGACAGGGATTGTGACAGATACGCAGTATTTT
V gene: TRBV5-1; D gene: TRBD1; J gene: TRBJ2-6; clone size: once; CDR3 protein: CASSMDRGQIFSGANVLTF; CDR3 DNA: TGCGCCAGCAGCATGGACAGGGGACAGATATTCTCTGGGGCCAACGTCCTGACTTTC
V gene: TRBV6-4; D gene: .; J gene: TRBJ2-1; clone size: .; CDR3 protein: CASSLGNEQFF; CDR3 DNA: TGTGCCAGCAGTCTAGGCAATGAGCAGTTCTTC
V gene: TRBV28; D gene: TRBD2; J gene: TRBJ2-1; clone size: .; CDR3 protein: CASSRPDLLAGSEQFF; CDR3 DNA: TGTGCCAGCAGCCGACCTGACCTTTTAGCGGGAAGCGAGCAGTTCTTC
V gene: TRBV2; D gene: .; J gene: TRBJ1-1; clone size: .; CDR3 protein: CASSESGTEAFF; CDR3 DNA: TGTGCCAGCAGTGAAAGTGGTACTGAAGCTTTCTTT
V gene: TRBV4-3; D gene: .; J gene: TRBJ1-2; clone size: .; CDR3 protein: CASSQDRVVGYGYTF; CDR3 DNA: TGCGCCAGCAGCCAAGACCGGGTGGTGGGCTATGGCTACACCTTC
V gene: TRBV7-9; D gene: .; J gene: TRBJ1-1; clone size: .; CDR3 protein: CASSHSTGNTEAFF; CDR3 DNA: TGTGCCAGCAGCCACTCTACCGGGAACACTGAAGCTTTCTTT
V gene: TRBV7-3; D gene: .; J gene: TRBJ1-3; clone size: .; CDR3 protein: CASSLTPGAGGNTIYF; CDR3 DNA: TGTGCCAGCAGCTTAACCCCGGGGGCGGGTGGAAACACCATATATTTT
V gene: TRBV30; D gene: .; J gene: TRBJ2-1; clone size: .; CDR3 protein: CAWSPTVVLSYNEQFF; CDR3 DNA: TGTGCCTGGAGTCCCACAGTAGTATTGTCCTACAATGAGCAGTTCTTC
V gene: TRBV11-2; D gene: .; J gene: TRBJ2-7; clone size: .; CDR3 protein: CASSLVRIVHF; CDR3 DNA: TGTGCCAGCAGCTTAGTTCGGATAGTACATTTC
V gene: TRBV30; D gene: .; J gene: TRBJ1-1; clone size: .; CDR3 protein: CAWSALRTQNTEAFF; CDR3 DNA: TGTGCCTGGAGTGCTCTTCGGACACAGAACACTGAAGCTTTCTTT
V gene: TRBV5-1; D gene: TRBD1; J gene: TRBJ1-5; clone size: few; CDR3 protein: CASSEEGQGFQPQHF; CDR3 DNA: TGCGCCAGCAGCGAGGAAGGACAGGGATTTCAGCCCCAGCATTTT
V gene: TRBV7-9; D gene: .; J gene: TRBJ2-7; clone size: .; CDR3 protein: CASSSTQDVYF; CDR3 DNA: TGTGCCAGCAGCAGCACACAGGACGTGTACTTC
V gene: TRBV11-2; D gene: TRBD2; J gene: TRBJ2-7; clone size: .; CDR3 protein: CASSFGTTTYEQYF; CDR3 DNA: TGTGCCAGCAGCTTCGGGACTACCACCTACGAGCAGTACTTC
V gene: TRBV5-1; D gene: .; J gene: TRBJ2-5; clone size: .; CDR3 protein: CASRQDRETQYF; CDR3 DNA: TGCGCCAGCAGACAGGACAGAGAGACCCAGTACTTC
V gene: TRBV28; D gene: .; J gene: TRBJ2-5; clone size: .; CDR3 protein: CASSRPPGEETQYF; CDR3 DNA: TGTGCCAGCAGCCGACCGCCCGGGGAAGAGACCCAGTACTTC
V gene: TRBV6-6; D gene: TRBD1; J gene: TRBJ2-1; clone size: once; CDR3 protein: CASSPRTGLYNEQFF; CDR3 DNA: TGTGCCAGCAGCCCCCGGACAGGGCTCTACAATGAGCAGTTCTTC
V gene: TRBV7-2; D gene: TRBD1; J gene: TRBJ1-1; clone size: .; CDR3 protein: CASSEDRGFAGTEAFF; CDR3 DNA: TGTGCCAGCAGCGAGGACAGGGGATTTGCGGGCACTGAAGCTTTCTTT
V gene: TRBV18; D gene: .; J gene: TRBJ1-5; clone size: .; CDR3 protein: CASSPEGGDQPQHF; CDR3 DNA: TGTGCCAGCTCACCGGAGGGTGGGGATCAGCCCCAGCATTTT
V gene: TRBV6-6; D gene: TRBD1; J gene: TRBJ2-7; clone size: .; CDR3 protein: CASSYLQTGGSYEQYF; CDR3 DNA: TGTGCCAGCAGTTACCTACAGACAGGGGGCTCCTACGAGCAGTACTTC
V gene: TRBV30; D gene: .; J gene: TRBJ1-1; clone size: .; CDR3 protein: CAWRVTWMNTEAFF; CDR3 DNA: TGTGCCTGGAGGGTTACGTGGATGAACACTGAAGCTTTCTTT
V gene: TRBV7-9; D gene: .; J gene: TRBJ1-2; clone size: .; CDR3 protein: CASSLDEGNNYGYTF; CDR3 DNA: TGTGCCAGCAGCTTAGATGAGGGAAACAACTATGGCTACACCTTC
V gene: TRBV2; D gene: TRBD1; J gene: TRBJ2-5; clone size: .; CDR3 protein: CASSAQQGQETQYF; CDR3 DNA: TGTGCCAGCAGCGCTCAACAGGGGCAAGAGACCCAGTACTTC
V gene: TRBV7-3; D gene: .; J gene: TRBJ1-2; clone size: .; CDR3 protein: CASSSDPGGIYGYTF; CDR3 DNA: TGTGCCAGCAGCTCTGACCCGGGCGGAATCTATGGCTACACCTTC
V gene: TRBV7-6; D gene: .; J gene: TRBJ1-1; clone size: .; CDR3 protein: CASSLARGTEAFF; CDR3 DNA: TGTGCCAGCAGCTTAGCCAGGGGAACTGAAGCTTTCTTT
V gene: TRBV5-4; D gene: TRBD2; J gene: TRBJ2-1; clone size: .; CDR3 protein: CASSPRLAGLDRHNEQFF; CDR3 DNA: TGTGCCAGCAGTCCGAGACTAGCGGGTCTAGATCGCCACAATGAGCAGTTCTTC
V gene: TRBV7-7; D gene: .; J gene: TRBJ2-1; clone size: .; CDR3 protein: CASSQTPAAYNEQFF; CDR3 DNA: TGTGCTAGCAGCCAGACCCCCGCCGCCTACAATGAGCAGTTCTTC
V gene: TRBV14; D gene: TRBD2; J gene: TRBJ2-1; clone size: .; CDR3 protein: CASSQDRLAGGPSYNEQFF; CDR3 DNA: TGTGCCAGCAGCCAAGATCGGCTAGCGGGTGGCCCGTCCTACAATGAGCAGTTCTTC
V gene: TRBV7-9; D gene: TRBD1; J gene: TRBJ1-5; clone size: .; CDR3 protein: CASSLAAGGQPQHF; CDR3 DNA: TGTGCCAGCAGCTTAGCGGCAGGGGGTCAGCCCCAGCATTTT
V gene: TRBV15; D gene: .; J gene: TRBJ1-5; clone size: .; CDR3 protein: CATSRVHSNQPQHF; CDR3 DNA: TGTGCCACCAGCAGGGTTCATAGCAATCAGCCCCAGCATTTT
V gene: TRBV6-5; D gene: TRBD2; J gene: TRBJ2-7; clone size: .; CDR3 protein: CASLKRDRKRNEQYF; CDR3 DNA: TGTGCCAGCCTCAAGCGGGACCGCAAAAGGAACGAGCAGTACTTC
V gene: TRBV6-5; D gene: .; J gene: TRBJ2-7; clone size: .; CDR3 protein: CASSGGPGGSYEQYF; CDR3 DNA: TGTGCCAGCAGCGGAGGGCCAGGAGGGAGTTACGAGCAGTACTTC
V gene: TRBV4-1; D gene: .; J gene: TRBJ2-1; clone size: .; CDR3 protein: CASSPYGSFSNEQFF; CDR3 DNA: TGCGCCAGCAGCCCCTACGGGAGCTTCAGCAATGAGCAGTTCTTC
V gene: TRBV5-1; D gene: .; J gene: TRBJ1-1; clone size: .; CDR3 protein: CASSLDSLNTEAFF; CDR3 DNA: TGCGCCAGCAGCCTTGACAGCTTGAACACTGAAGCTTTCTTT
V gene: TRBV29-1; D gene: TRBD2; J gene: TRBJ2-2; clone size: .; CDR3 protein: CSVGGRANAPGELFF; CDR3 DNA: TGCAGCGTTGGTGGGAGGGCCAATGCTCCCGGGGAGCTGTTTTTT
V gene: TRBV19; D gene: .; J gene: TRBJ2-7; clone size: .; CDR3 protein: CASSGSYYEQYF; CDR3 DNA: TGTGCCAGTAGTGGCAGTTACTACGAGCAGTACTTC
V gene: TRBV5-1; D gene: .; J gene: TRBJ1-2; clone size: .; CDR3 protein: CASSLDGANLDYTF; CDR3 DNA: TGCGCCAGCAGCTTGGATGGTGCCAACCTCGACTACACCTTC
V gene: TRBV18; D gene: .; J gene: TRBJ2-5; clone size: .; CDR3 protein: CASSPRSGIGPGVGETQYF; CDR3 DNA: TGTGCCAGCTCACCCCGGTCAGGGATAGGGCCGGGCGTCGGAGAGACCCAGTACTTC
V gene: TRBV19; D gene: .; J gene: TRBJ1-5; clone size: .; CDR3 protein: CASGGGGNQPQHF; CDR3 DNA: TGTGCCTCTGGCGGGGGGGGCAATCAGCCCCAGCATTTT
V gene: TRBV6-5; D gene: TRBD1; J gene: TRBJ2-1; clone size: .; CDR3 protein: CASSRWDRVDNEQFF; CDR3 DNA: TGTGCCAGCAGTAGGTGGGACAGGGTCGACAATGAGCAGTTCTTC
V gene: TRBV19; D gene: TRBD2; J gene: TRBJ2-3; clone size: .; CDR3 protein: CASSSPGTSGRDTQYF; CDR3 DNA: TGTGCCAGTAGTAGCCCCGGGACTAGCGGGAGAGATACGCAGTATTTT
V gene: TRBV27; D gene: .; J gene: TRBJ1-5; clone size: .; CDR3 protein: CASSLSGQANQPQHF; CDR3 DNA: TGTGCCAGCAGTTTATCAGGGCAGGCTAATCAGCCCCAGCATTTT
V gene: TRBV5-8; D gene: TRBD1; J gene: TRBJ2-2; clone size: .; CDR3 protein: CASSPGQGALGGELFF; CDR3 DNA: TGTGCCAGCAGCCCGGGACAGGGGGCCCTCGGCGGGGAGCTGTTTTTT
V gene: TRBV6-1; D gene: TRBD1; J gene: TRBJ2-4; clone size: .; CDR3 protein: CAGRGSAKNIQYF; CDR3 DNA: TGTGCCGGCAGGGGGTCTGCCAAAAACATTCAGTACTTC
V gene: TRBV6-5; D gene: .; J gene: TRBJ1-5; clone size: .; CDR3 protein: CASSYNMGQPQHF; CDR3 DNA: TGTGCCAGCAGTTACAACATGGGTCAGCCCCAGCATTTT
V gene: TRBV12-5; D gene: TRBD2; J gene: TRBJ2-1; clone size: once; CDR3 protein: CASGLIRRTSGRERYNEQFF; CDR3 DNA: TGTGCTAGTGGTTTGATACGTAGGACTAGCGGGAGGGAGAGATACAATGAGCAGTTCTTC
V gene: TRBV4-1; D gene: TRBD1; J gene: TRBJ2-5; clone size: .; CDR3 protein: CASSQGTGTGGRETQYF; CDR3 DNA: TGCGCCAGCAGCCAGGGAACCGGGACAGGAGGGCGAGAGACCCAGTACTTC
V gene: TRBV6-1; D gene: .; J gene: TRBJ2-1; clone size: .; CDR3 protein: CASSEDRTLSSYNEQFF; CDR3 DNA: TGTGCCAGCAGTGAAGACCGGACTCTAAGCTCCTACAATGAGCAGTTCTTC
V gene: TRBV19; D gene: .; J gene: TRBJ1-2; clone size: .; CDR3 protein: CASSPRGDSFVNYGYTF; CDR3 DNA: TGTGCCAGTAGTCCCAGGGGAGACAGCTTTGTTAACTATGGCTACACCTTC